This TCR beta chain was sequenced for a study of OX40 agonist ivuxolimab in advanced cancers. The study in broad terms: Ivuxolimab was an agonistic, fully human IgG2 monoclonal antibody directed against OX40 (CD134), a costimulatory receptor. The paper covers the monotherapy dose-escalation part of the phase I ivuxolimab trial, which included N of about 56 patients. Of the approximately 53 patients in dose escalation, about 20 had hepatocellular carcinoma, some 15 had melanoma, 9 had renal cell carcinoma and 9 had head and neck cancer. The dose-escalation cohort was 80% to 90% male with a mean age of around 62 years, ranging from 23 to 79. The purpose of peripheral TCRbeta sequencing was to test whether ivuxolimab changed TCR sequence diversity and led to clonal T-cell expansion. Intravenous ivuxolimab was administered to patients every 2 weeks at six dose levels: 0.01, 0.1, 0.3, 1.5, 3 and 10 mg/kg. Partial responses were achieved by three dose-escalation patients, of whom one had hepatocellular carcinoma and two had cutaneous melanoma. Prior anti-PD-1, anti-PD-L1 or anti-CTLA-4 therapy was permitted, and about two fifths of dose-escalation patients had received checkpoint inhibitors. On the study overall, not on this receptor specifically: Low levels of normalized T-cell clonal expansion were also shown by some nonresponding patients. Partial responders in the 0.1-3.0 mg/kg groups had among the lowest normalized peripheral clonal expansion, especially among CD8+ T cells. At doses of 0.1 to 3.0 mg/kg, clonal expansion of both CD4+ and CD8+ blood T cells was observed from baseline to week 6. On average, CD8+ T cells showed more expanded clones than CD4+ T cells after ivuxolimab. The antigen specificity of the clonally expanded peripheral T cells was not determined.

The trial excluded patients who had a history of autoimmune disease or were on systemic immunosuppression. Peripheral blood for TCR sequencing was collected from all dose cohorts at baseline, on cycle 4 day 1, and on cycle 7 day 1. The samples were drawn from a first-in-human, open-label, multicenter phase I dose-escalation trial of ivuxolimab. Adults with locally advanced or metastatic head and neck squamous cell, hepatocellular, melanoma or renal cell carcinoma were enrolled in the trial. Before TCR sequencing, CD4+ T cells and CD8+ T cells from peripheral blood were sorted into separate populations. Concerning this clone itself: The antigen it binds to is not known. Base qualities are not recorded, but no much larger clone differs from it by a single base.

As encoded in the germline V gene, CDR1 is SGHTA while CDR2 is FQGNSA. From the cysteine through the phenylalanine, the CDR3 covers 15 amino acids. Left in the record is the CDR3 DNA by itself, 45 bases read in frame from the first base. Cut back by 2 bases and 1 base, the V and J ends lie 11 bases apart. Genomic DNA was extracted from sorted cells for sequencing of the TCRbeta CDR3 region. The immunoSEQ Assay was used to sequence the TCRbeta CDR3 regions. The clones in this table, taken by TCRdb from immuneACCESS, are in-frame only. Not every clone is retained; where verified, under half of the shortfall comes from an unresolved V gene, and the cause of the rest is unknown. Here the sample has 50,000 to 65,000 clones; 86% occur a single time. Together, the top ten hold around 0.6% of the sample.

This receptor was taken from an adult with an advanced solid tumor such as melanoma, head and neck, liver or kidney cancer. The sample in question was CD4+ or CD8+ T cells sorted from blood, obtained in a trial of the OX40 agonist ivuxolimab. The chain links TRBV7-2 with TRBJ2-5, with a tentative D gene TRBD1 over 5 matching bases. Here the CDR3 is given as CASSLLSGSQETQYF. In nucleotide form, the sequence is TGTGCCAGCAGCTTATTATCAGGGTCCCAAGAGACCCAGTACTTC. Joined to the reference TRBV7-2 and TRBJ2-5 proteins, this CDR3 gives the full variable domain: GAGVSQSPSNKVTEKGKDVELRCDPISGHTALYWYRQSLGQGLEFLIYFQGNSAPDKSGLPSDRFSAERTGGSVSTLTIQRTQQEDSAVYLCASSLLSGSQETQYFGPGTRLLVL.